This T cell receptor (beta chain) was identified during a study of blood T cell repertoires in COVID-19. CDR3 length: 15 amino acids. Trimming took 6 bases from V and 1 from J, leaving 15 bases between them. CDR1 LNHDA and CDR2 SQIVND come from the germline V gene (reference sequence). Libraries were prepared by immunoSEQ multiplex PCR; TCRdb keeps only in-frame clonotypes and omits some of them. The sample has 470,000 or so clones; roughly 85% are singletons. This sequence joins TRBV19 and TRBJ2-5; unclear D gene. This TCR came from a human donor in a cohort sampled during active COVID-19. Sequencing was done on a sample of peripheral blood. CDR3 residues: CASSRQIGVQETQYF. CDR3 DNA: TGTGCCAGTAGCAGGCAGATTGGTGTCCAAGAGACCCAGTACTTC.